Below, 8 T cell receptor beta chains from the same sample are listed, as sequenced in a study of beta chain features in type 1 diabetes. All of the isolated RNA was reverse transcribed, so expressed TCRB transcripts were sequenced. Profiling relied on immunoSEQ multiplex PCR, and the TCRdb table lists in-frame clones only, not all of them. The table has a few hundred thousand clones, less than 30% seen once. Study-wide points: There was a moderate but significant shortening of TCRB CDR3s in all four CD4+ subsets of Type 1 diabetes patients.

Their cognate antigens are unknown. The sequenced sample was naive CD4+ T cells from blood. The source of these receptors is a woman in her twenties or thirties with type 1 diabetes.

V usage is TRBV2 and J usage is TRBJ2-6; 7 bases line up with TRBD2. The CDR3 runs 19 residues. Germline loops: CDR1 SNHLY, CDR2 FYNNEI. V shed 5 bases and J 0 bases; nucleotides not matched to a gene: 13. The CDR3 is CASSLGRGGPHSGANVLTF. The CDR3 nucleotides are TGTGCCAGCAGTCTAGGCCGGGGAGGGCCTCACTCTGGGGCCAACGTCCTGACTTTC.

With respect to this clone: The sample carries other DNA sequences with the same CDR3. The V call is TRBV30, the J call TRBJ1-2, with 8 bases identical to TRBD1. The ends lost 0 bases at V and 7 bases at J; junction bases unmatched: 1. Germline V gives CDR1 GTSNPN, CDR2 SVGIG (reference sequence). The length of the CDR3 is 12 residues. This chain's CDR3 is CAWSVTGVGYTF. The DNA for the CDR3 is TGTGCCTGGAGTGTGACAGGGGTTGGCTACACCTTC.

This chain links TRBV7-2 with TRBJ2-3; the match to TRBD2 covers 8 bases. The CDR3 contains 17 residues. Germline CDR1 and CDR2: SGHTA and FQGNSA. Losses at the gene ends were 2 bases for V and 5 bases for J; bases not matched to a gene: 12. CDR3 sequence (DNA): TGTGCCAGCAGCTTAATGGGCTTGACTAGCGTTGGAGATACGCAGTATTTT. As protein: CASSLMGLTSVGDTQYF.

V usage is TRBV2 and J usage is TRBJ2-1, with 8 bases matching TRBD1. The trim removed 5 bases at V and 7 bases at J, leaving 7 bases unmatched. The CDR3 covers 14 residues. Looked up from germline, CDR1 is SNHLY and CDR2 is FYNNEI. CDR3 bases: TGTGCCAGCAGTCGAATTCAGGGGGCAAATGAGCAGTTCTTC. Translation: CASSRIQGANEQFF.

This clone came up a few times. The V call is TRBV2, the J call TRBJ1-1; D remains unclear. This CDR3 contains 14 residues. In germline, CDR1 is SNHLY, CDR2 FYNNEI. Between the trimmed V and J ends, which lost 2 bases and 0 bases, there was a span of 7 bases. The CDR3 protein is CASSEISVNTEAFF. DNA for the CDR3: TGTGCCAGCAGTGAAATATCAGTGAACACTGAAGCTTTCTTT. Supplemented by reference TRBV2 and TRBJ1-1, the full variable domain reads EPEVTQTPSHQVTQMGQEVILRCVPISNHLYFYWYRQILGQKVEFLVSFYNNEISEKSEIFDDQFSVERPDGSNFTLKIRSTKLEDSAMYFCASSEISVNTEAFFGQGTRLTVV.

The chain uses TRBV7-9 and TRBJ2-1, with 9 bases aligning to TRBD2. Looked up from germline, CDR1 is SEHNR and CDR2 is FQNEAQ (reference sequence). The CDR3 is 18 residues long. V was clipped by 5 bases and J by 3 bases; unmatched bases: 14. This chain's CDR3 is CASSELGATSGGYNEQFF. In DNA, the CDR3 is TGTGCCAGCAGCGAGCTTGGGGCGACTAGCGGAGGCTACAATGAGCAGTTCTTC.

This clone was detected only a few times. V gene TRBV18 combines with J gene TRBJ2-7; 7 bases are a match to TRBD1. Germline CDR1 and CDR2: KGHSH and LQKENI. CDR3 length: 14 amino acids. Trimming cost V 3 bases and J 5 bases; bases outside gene matches: 7. In nucleotides, the CDR3 is TGTGCCAGCTCACCGGGCGACACAGGGGACGAGCAGTACTTC. Its protein product is CASSPGDTGDEQYF.

This clone was seen only a few times. This chain links TRBV7-8 with TRBJ2-1, with D maybe TRBD2 (6 bases). V lost 6 bases and J lost 2, with 20 bases in between. The CDR3 length is 17 residues. The germline V gene has CDR1 SGHVS and CDR2 FQNEAQ. Here the CDR3 reads CASRSRAGSGPYNEQFF. The DNA for the CDR3 is TGTGCCAGCAGATCCCGAGCGGGCTCGGGCCCCTACAATGAGCAGTTCTTC. Complete variable domain (other parts from reference TRBV7-8 and TRBJ2-1): GAGVSQSPRYKVAKRGQDVALRCDPISGHVSLFWYQQALGQGPEFLTYFQNEAQLDKSGLPSDRFFAERPEGSVSTLKIQRTQQEDSAVYLCASRSRAGSGPYNEQFFGPGTRLTVL.